The 23 T cell receptor beta chains reported below all come from one sample, sequenced in a study of shared clonotypes between healthy human individuals. TCRdb keeps only in-frame clones here, not all; method: immunoSEQ multiplex PCR. Counted here are around 510,000 clones, about 96% occurring once; the ten biggest clones make up 0.064%. The sample was naive CD4+ T cells sorted from blood. The subset was: CD45RA+ positively selected. Receptors were obtained from a woman under 40 in good health.

V and J are TRBV28 and TRBJ1-1; a weak D match, TRBD1 (5 bases). Germline V lookup: CDR1 MDHEN, CDR2 SYDVKM. The CDR3 sequence is 15 residues long. Trimming stripped 3 bases from V and 0 bases from J, with 11 bases between. CDR3 DNA sequence: TGTGCCAGCAGTTTCGGCTGGGGGATGAACACTGAAGCTTTCTTT. Its translation is CASSFGWGMNTEAFF.

The V and J genes are TRBV28 and TRBJ2-2; 7 nucleotides match TRBD2. CDR3 size: 15 residues. Germline-derived CDR1 and CDR2 are MDHEN and SYDVKM. V was pared by 7 bases and J by 3 bases, with 8 bases of the junction left unmatched. The DNA for the CDR3 is TGTGCCAGCATTCCCGGACTAGGCGACACCGGGGAGCTGTTTTTT. Protein sequence: CASIPGLGDTGELFF.

The chain is built from TRBV7-2 and TRBJ2-3, with D unresolved. The CDR3 is made up of 14 amino acids. Germline V gene lookup returns CDR1 SGHTA and CDR2 FQGNSA. The V end was cut by 1 base, the J end by 0 bases, with 5 bases between. The DNA for the CDR3 is TGTGCCAGCAGCTTAGACGTTAGCACAGATACGCAGTATTTT. This codes for CASSLDVSTDTQYF.

This chain uses TRBV7-2 with TRBJ1-6; D is possibly TRBD1 (5 bases). CDR1 is SGHTA, CDR2 FQGNSA, per germline. The CDR3 length is 15 residues. The V and J ends lost 6 bases and 4 bases respectively, with 13 bases between them. CDR3 in amino acids: CASRAFGGYNSPLHF. CDR3 coding DNA: TGTGCCAGCAGGGCCTTCGGGGGATATAATTCACCCCTCCACTTT.

The chain carries TRBV29-1 and TRBJ2-1; 9 positions match TRBD1. V shed 7 bases and J 9 bases; nucleotides not matched to a gene: 4. Germline values: CDR1 SQVTM, CDR2 ANQGSEA. The CDR3 covers 11 residues. Written as DNA, the CDR3 is TGCAGCGCCGGACAGGGGACTGAGCAGTTCTTC. Protein sequence: CSAGQGTEQFF.

This clone has just one count. The genes are TRBV6-1 and TRBJ1-5; TRBD1 agrees at 10 bases. This CDR3 is 14 amino acids long. CDR1 and CDR2 (germline): MNHNS, SASEGT. Unmatched junction bases numbered 8, after V lost 8 bases and J lost 7 bases. In DNA, the CDR3 is TGTGCCAGCTTCGGGACAGGGGTAAGACAGCCCCAGCATTTT. The encoded protein is CASFGTGVRQPQHF.

CDR3 coding DNA: TGTGCCAGCAGTGATGATTCGCAGGGAAATCAGCCCCAGCATTTT. This gives the protein CASSDDSQGNQPQHF. V is TRBV2 and J is TRBJ1-5; D is possibly TRBD1 (5 bases). The CDR3 is 15 amino acids. Deletions cut 3 bases from V and 4 bases from J, with 13 bases between. Germline V gives CDR1 SNHLY, CDR2 FYNNEI. The full variable domain, in which reference TRBV2 and TRBJ1-5 provide the parts outside the CDR3, is EPEVTQTPSHQVTQMGQEVILRCVPISNHLYFYWYRQILGQKVEFLVSFYNNEISEKSEIFDDQFSVERPDGSNFTLKIRSTKLEDSAMYFCASSDDSQGNQPQHFGDGTRLSIL.

V gene TRBV5-4 combines with J gene TRBJ1-1; D unresolved. Germline-derived CDR1 and CDR2 are SGHNT and YYREEE (reference sequence). There are 16 residues in the CDR3. V shed 3 bases and J shed 4 bases, with 19 bases lying between them. The CDR3, as DNA: TGTGCCAGCAGCTCACAAATTATGCGTCGCCCCACTGAAGCTTTCTTT. This encodes CASSSQIMRRPTEAFF. Complete variable domain (other parts from reference TRBV5-4 and TRBJ1-1): ETGVTQSPTHLIKTRGQQVTLRCSSQSGHNTVSWYQQALGQGPQFIFQYYREEENGRGNFPPRFSGLQFPNYSSELNVNALELDDSALYLCASSSQIMRRPTEAFFGQGTRLTVV.

The chain links TRBV6-5 to TRBJ2-3, with a tentative D call TRBD2 (7 bases). Trimming stripped 4 bases from V and 6 bases from J, with 17 bases between. Germline V gives CDR1 MNHEY, CDR2 SVGAGI. This CDR3 spans 15 amino acids. CDR3 in DNA: TGTGCCAGCAGTTCGGGGGGCGGGAGCGGGGATACGCAGTATTTT. Protein: CASSSGGGSGDTQYF.

The chain joins TRBV28 to TRBJ2-3; TRBD2 matches at 10 bases. V lost 3 bases and J lost 10; bases outside the gene matches: 10. Germline V lookup: CDR1 MDHEN, CDR2 SYDVKM. The CDR3 consists of 15 residues. CDR3 loop: CASSFVAGGIFAQYF. CDR3 DNA sequence: TGTGCCAGCAGTTTTGTAGCGGGAGGAATCTTTGCGCAGTATTTT.

The chain couples TRBV6-5 to TRBJ2-3, with D perhaps TRBD2 (6 bases). This CDR3 is built from 15 residues. In germline, CDR1 is MNHEY, CDR2 SVGAGI. Trimming removed 0 bases at V and 6 bases at J, with 13 bases between. The CDR3 DNA sequence: TGTGCCAGCAGTTACTCCCAGGCGGGGCTGGATACGCAGTATTTT. Encoded protein: CASSYSQAGLDTQYF.

On this clone itself: Other DNA sequences in the sample encode the same CDR3. V is TRBV5-1 and J is TRBJ1-1; D unclear. The CDR3 loop spans 11 amino acids. V was pared by 0 bases and J by 5 bases, with 2 bases between. Per germline, CDR1 SGHRS and CDR2 YFSETQ. CDR3 bases: TGCGCCAGCAGCTTGGGAACTGAAGCTTTCTTT. Amino acids: CASSLGTEAFF.

In its sample, this clone was seen a few times. This specimen includes other DNA sequences encoding the same CDR3. The chain joins TRBV7-9 to TRBJ2-1; 10 bases align to TRBD2. Losses at the gene ends were 3 bases for V and 4 bases for J; bases not matched to a gene: 3. Germline V gene lookup returns CDR1 SEHNR and CDR2 FQNEAQ (reference sequence). The CDR3 length is 15 residues. CDR3 DNA: TGTGCCAGCAGCTTGACTAGCGGGCCTTACAATGAGCAGTTCTTC. It is translated as CASSLTSGPYNEQFF.

The chain carries TRBV4-1 and TRBJ2-1; tentative D call: TRBD2 (9 bases). Germline CDR1 and CDR2: MGHRA and YSYEKL. Trimming removed 5 bases from V and 15 bases from J, with 32 bases in between. The CDR3 spans 17 residues. CDR3 in amino acids: CASSARTGSFSAGGLFF. The CDR3 DNA follows: TGCGCCAGCAGCGCCAGGACAGGGTCATTTTCAGCGGGAGGACTGTTCTTC.

The chain links TRBV5-1 to TRBJ2-3; 7 bases match TRBD1. The V gene's germline CDR1 is SGHRS and CDR2 YFSETQ. The CDR3 contains 18 residues. Trimming removed 5 bases from V and 0 bases from J; junction bases left unmatched: 15. CDR3 coding DNA: TGCGCCAGCAGTCCTCGTAGGGGGCGTCAAACTAGCACAGATACGCAGTATTTT. Its translation: CASSPRRGRQTSTDTQYF.

CDR3 in amino acids: CASMPQVAGEKLFF. Written as DNA, the CDR3 is TGTGCCAGCATGCCACAGGTCGCGGGAGAAAAACTGTTTTTT. The chain links TRBV28 to TRBJ1-4, with D possibly matching TRBD1 (5 bases). The V end was cut by 7 bases, the J end by 8 bases, with 17 bases between. The CDR3 has 14 amino acids. Looked up from germline, CDR1 is MDHEN and CDR2 is SYDVKM.

The chain recombines TRBV28 with TRBJ1-1; D unclear. Germline V CDR1 and CDR2: MDHEN, SYDVKM. The CDR3 is made up of 19 amino acids. Trimming took off 6 bases at V and 4 bases at J, with 30 bases between the two ends. CDR3 sequence: CASSRPWEGWGFMGTEAFF. The DNA of the CDR3 is TGTGCCAGCAGCCGCCCCTGGGAGGGTTGGGGATTCATGGGCACTGAAGCTTTCTTT.

This rearrangement joins TRBV28 to TRBJ2-4, with 9 bases fitting TRBD2. CDR1 and CDR2 from the germline V gene are MDHEN and SYDVKM. V lost 2 bases and J lost 2; bases outside the gene matches: 16. The CDR3 length is 20 residues. The CDR3 DNA reads as TGTGCCAGCAGTTTAGGGAGCCTAGCGGGGAAAGGGGTGTCCAAAAACATTCAGTACTTC. This encodes CASSLGSLAGKGVSKNIQYF.

The V and J genes are TRBV28 and TRBJ2-7; unclear D gene. From germline, CDR1 is MDHEN and CDR2 SYDVKM. The CDR3 sequence is 15 residues long. V was pared by 2 bases and J by 3 bases, with 14 bases between. Here the CDR3 reads CASSLLEPPNYEQYF. The DNA for the CDR3 is TGTGCCAGCAGTTTACTAGAACCTCCAAACTACGAGCAGTACTTC.

The chain couples TRBV27 to TRBJ1-1; D gene uncertain. In germline, CDR1 is MNHEY, CDR2 SMNVEV (reference sequence). CDR3 size: 14 residues. V shed 6 bases and J shed 9 bases, with 20 bases lying between them. CDR3 nucleotides: TGTGCCAGCAGCGCCAGAGGACTTTCAGGTCAAGCTTTCTTT. Encoded protein: CASSARGLSGQAFF.

J is TRBJ2-2 and V is TRBV5-4, with D unclear. From germline, CDR1 is SGHNT and CDR2 YYREEE (reference sequence). V lost 4 bases, J lost 2 bases, and 9 bases lay in between. This CDR3 contains 14 residues. The CDR3 DNA reads TGTGCCAGCAGCCCCGGAATAAACACCGGGGAGCTGTTTTTT. Amino acid sequence: CASSPGINTGELFF. The variable domain in full, completed from reference TRBV5-4 and TRBJ2-2, reads ETGVTQSPTHLIKTRGQQVTLRCSSQSGHNTVSWYQQALGQGPQFIFQYYREEENGRGNFPPRFSGLQFPNYSSELNVNALELDDSALYLCASSPGINTGELFFGEGSRLTVL.

The chain is built from TRBV6-6 and TRBJ1-1, with 7 bases lining up with TRBD1. The V segment lost 2 bases and the J segment 7 bases; nucleotides outside the gene matches: 13. Germline-derived CDR1 and CDR2 are MNHNY and SVGAGI (reference sequence). The length of the CDR3 is 16 residues. CDR3 in DNA: TGTGCCAGCAGTTACCGCCTAGGCAGGGGGGGGGTTGAAGCTTTCTTT. This translates into CASSYRLGRGGVEAFF.

The V call is TRBV28, the J call TRBJ2-7, with D unclear. V shed 4 bases and J shed 3 bases, with 16 bases lying between them. Germline CDR1 MDHEN, CDR2 SYDVKM. This CDR3 is 15 amino acids long. This CDR3 is CASSSGLGIHYEQYF. The CDR3 bases are TGTGCCAGCAGTTCCGGGCTGGGGATCCACTACGAGCAGTACTTC.